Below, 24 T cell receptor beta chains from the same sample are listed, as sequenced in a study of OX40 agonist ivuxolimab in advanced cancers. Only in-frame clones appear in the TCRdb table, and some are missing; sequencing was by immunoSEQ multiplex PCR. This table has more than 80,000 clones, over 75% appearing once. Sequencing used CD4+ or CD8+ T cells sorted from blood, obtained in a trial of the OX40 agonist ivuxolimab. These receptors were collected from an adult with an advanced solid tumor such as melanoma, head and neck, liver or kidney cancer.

For the CDR3, the DNA is TGTGCCAGCAGCTCGGGACAGGTCGGGGAGCTGTTTTTT. Its translation is CASSSGQVGELFF. J is TRBJ2-2 and V is TRBV11-2, with 8 bases that match TRBD1. CDR3 length: 13 amino acids. The junction had 2 bases not matched to a gene; V was cut back by 4 bases and J by 7 bases. Per germline, CDR1 SGHAT and CDR2 FQNNGV.

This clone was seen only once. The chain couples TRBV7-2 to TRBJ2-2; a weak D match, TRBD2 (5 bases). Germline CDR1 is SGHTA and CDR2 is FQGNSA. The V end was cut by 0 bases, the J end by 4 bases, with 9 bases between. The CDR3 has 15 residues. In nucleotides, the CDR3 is TGTGCCAGCAGCTTAGCAATACGGGGCACCGGGGAGCTGTTTTTT. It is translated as CASSLAIRGTGELFF. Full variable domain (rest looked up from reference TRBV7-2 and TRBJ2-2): GAGVSQSPSNKVTEKGKDVELRCDPISGHTALYWYRQSLGQGLEFLIYFQGNSAPDKSGLPSDRFSAERTGGSVSTLTIQRTQQEDSAVYLCASSLAIRGTGELFFGEGSRLTVL.

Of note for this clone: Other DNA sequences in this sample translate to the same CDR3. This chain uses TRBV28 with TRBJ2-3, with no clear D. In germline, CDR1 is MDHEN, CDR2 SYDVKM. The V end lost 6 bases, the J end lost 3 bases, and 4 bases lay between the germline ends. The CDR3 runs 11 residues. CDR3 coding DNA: TGTGCCAGCAGCTTAACAGATACGCAGTATTTT. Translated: CASSLTDTQYF.

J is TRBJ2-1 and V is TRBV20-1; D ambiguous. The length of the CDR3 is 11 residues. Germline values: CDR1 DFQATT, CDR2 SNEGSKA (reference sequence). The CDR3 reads CSSFSYNEQFF. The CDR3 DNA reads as TGCAGCTCCTTCTCCTACAATGAGCAGTTCTTC.

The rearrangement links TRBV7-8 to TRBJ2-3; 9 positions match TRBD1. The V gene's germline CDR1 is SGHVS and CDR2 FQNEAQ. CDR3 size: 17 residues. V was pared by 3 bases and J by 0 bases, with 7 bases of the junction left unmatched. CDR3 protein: CASSFPQGARSTDTQYF. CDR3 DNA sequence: TGTGCCAGCAGCTTCCCACAGGGGGCGCGAAGCACAGATACGCAGTATTTT.

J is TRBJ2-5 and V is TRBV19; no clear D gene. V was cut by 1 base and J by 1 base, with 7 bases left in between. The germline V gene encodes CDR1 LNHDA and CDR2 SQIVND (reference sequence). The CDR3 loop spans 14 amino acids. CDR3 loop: CASSIAWAQETQYF. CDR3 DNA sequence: TGTGCCAGTAGTATAGCATGGGCCCAAGAGACCCAGTACTTC.

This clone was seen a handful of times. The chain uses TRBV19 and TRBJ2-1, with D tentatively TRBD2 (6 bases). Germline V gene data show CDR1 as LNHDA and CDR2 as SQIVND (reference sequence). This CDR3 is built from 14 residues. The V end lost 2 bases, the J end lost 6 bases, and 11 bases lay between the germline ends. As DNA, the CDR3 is TGTGCCAGTAGTATAACTAGCTTGAGCAATGAGCAGTTCTTC. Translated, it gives CASSITSLSNEQFF.

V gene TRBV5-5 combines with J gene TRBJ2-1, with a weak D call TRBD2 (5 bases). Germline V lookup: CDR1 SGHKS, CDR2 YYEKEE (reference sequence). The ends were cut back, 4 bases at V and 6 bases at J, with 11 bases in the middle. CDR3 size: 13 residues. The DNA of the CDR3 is TGTGCCAGCAGCAAGGAGGCGGGCAATGAGCAGTTCTTC. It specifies CASSKEAGNEQFF.

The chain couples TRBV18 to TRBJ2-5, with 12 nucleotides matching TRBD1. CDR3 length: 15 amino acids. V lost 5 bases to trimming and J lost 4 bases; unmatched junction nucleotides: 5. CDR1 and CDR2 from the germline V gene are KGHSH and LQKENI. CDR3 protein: CASSSGQGALETQYF. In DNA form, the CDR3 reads TGTGCCAGCTCATCGGGACAGGGGGCTTTAGAGACCCAGTACTTC.

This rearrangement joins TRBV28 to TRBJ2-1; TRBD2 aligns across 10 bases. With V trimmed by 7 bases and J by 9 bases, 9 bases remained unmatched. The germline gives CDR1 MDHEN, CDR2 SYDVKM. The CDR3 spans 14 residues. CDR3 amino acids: CASTRTSGQPEQFF. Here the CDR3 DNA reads TGTGCCAGCACCCGGACTAGCGGTCAACCTGAGCAGTTCTTC.

The CDR3 sequence is CASSPISGGGLAKNIQYF. The CDR3, as DNA: TGTGCCAGCAGCCCCATCTCGGGGGGCGGACTAGCCAAAAACATTCAGTACTTC. The chain is built from TRBV28 and TRBJ2-4; weak D call: TRBD2 (7 bases). The V gene lost 6 bases and the J gene lost 0 bases, with 21 bases spanning the gap. Germline V CDR1 and CDR2: MDHEN, SYDVKM. The CDR3 length is 18 residues. Filled out from reference TRBV28 and TRBJ2-4, the complete variable domain reads DVKVTQSSRYLVKRTGEKVFLECVQDMDHENMFWYRQDPGLGLRLIYFSYDVKMKEKGDIPEGYSVSREKKERFSLILESASTNQTSMYLCASSPISGGGLAKNIQYFGAGTRLSVL.

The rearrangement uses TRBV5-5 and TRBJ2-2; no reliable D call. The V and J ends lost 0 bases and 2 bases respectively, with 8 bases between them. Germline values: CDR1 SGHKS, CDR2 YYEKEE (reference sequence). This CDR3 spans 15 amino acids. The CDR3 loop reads CASSLDLTNTGELFF. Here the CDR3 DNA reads TGTGCCAGCAGCTTGGATCTAACTAACACCGGGGAGCTGTTTTTT.

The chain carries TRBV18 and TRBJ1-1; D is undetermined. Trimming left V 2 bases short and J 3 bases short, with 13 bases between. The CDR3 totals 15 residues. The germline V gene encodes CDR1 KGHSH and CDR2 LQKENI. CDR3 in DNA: TGTGCCAGCTCACCATTGGGCCCTCCCGACACTGAAGCTTTCTTT. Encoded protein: CASSPLGPPDTEAFF.

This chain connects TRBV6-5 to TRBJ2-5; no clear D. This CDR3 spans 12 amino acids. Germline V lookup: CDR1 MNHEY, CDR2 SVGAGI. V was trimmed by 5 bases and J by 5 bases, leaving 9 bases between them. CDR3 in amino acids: CASSRGLETQYF. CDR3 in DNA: TGTGCCAGCAGTCGAGGATTGGAGACCCAGTACTTC.

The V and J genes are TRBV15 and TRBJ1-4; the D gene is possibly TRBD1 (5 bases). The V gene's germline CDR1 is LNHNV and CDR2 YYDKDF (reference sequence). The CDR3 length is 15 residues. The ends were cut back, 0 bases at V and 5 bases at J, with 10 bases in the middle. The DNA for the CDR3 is TGTGCCACCAGCAGAGATGCCGGGGCCAATGAAAAACTGTTTTTT. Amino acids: CATSRDAGANEKLFF.

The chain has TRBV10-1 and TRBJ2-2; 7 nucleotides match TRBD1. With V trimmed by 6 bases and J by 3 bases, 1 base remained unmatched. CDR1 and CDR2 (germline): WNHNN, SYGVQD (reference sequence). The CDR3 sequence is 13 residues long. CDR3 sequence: CASRTGYTGELFF. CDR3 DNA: TGCGCCAGCAGGACAGGGTACACCGGGGAGCTGTTTTTT.

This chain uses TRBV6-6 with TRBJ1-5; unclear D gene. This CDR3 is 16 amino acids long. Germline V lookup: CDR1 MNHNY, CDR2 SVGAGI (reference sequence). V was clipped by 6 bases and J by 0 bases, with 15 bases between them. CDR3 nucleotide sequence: TGTGCCAGCAGGACTAACGTCGGCTATAGCAATCAGCCCCAGCATTTT. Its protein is CASRTNVGYSNQPQHF.

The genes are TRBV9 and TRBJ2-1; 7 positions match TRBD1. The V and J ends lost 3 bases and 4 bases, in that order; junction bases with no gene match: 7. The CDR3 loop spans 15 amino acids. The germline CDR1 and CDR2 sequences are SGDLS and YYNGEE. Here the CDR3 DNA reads TGTGCCAGCAGCGCGGAAGGGACAGTTTACAATGAGCAGTTCTTC. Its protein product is CASSAEGTVYNEQFF.

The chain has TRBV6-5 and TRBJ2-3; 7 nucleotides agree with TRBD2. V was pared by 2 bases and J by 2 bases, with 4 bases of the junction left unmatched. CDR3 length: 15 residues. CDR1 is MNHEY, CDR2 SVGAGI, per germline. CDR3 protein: CASSYQGLYTDTQYF. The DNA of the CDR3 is TGTGCCAGCAGTTACCAGGGACTATACACAGATACGCAGTATTTT.

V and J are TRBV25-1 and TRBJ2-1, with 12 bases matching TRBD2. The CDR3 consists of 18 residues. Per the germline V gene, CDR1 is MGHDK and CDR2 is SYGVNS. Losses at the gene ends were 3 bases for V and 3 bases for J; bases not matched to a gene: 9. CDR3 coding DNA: TGTGCCAGCAGTGATTCCCCTAGCGGGAGGGTACGCTACAATGAGCAGTTCTTC. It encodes CASSDSPSGRVRYNEQFF. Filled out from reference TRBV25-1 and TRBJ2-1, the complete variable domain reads EADIYQTPRYLVIGTGKKITLECSQTMGHDKMYWYQQDPGMELHLIHYSYGVNSTEKGDLSSESTVSRIRTEHFPLTLESARPSHTSQYLCASSDSPSGRVRYNEQFFGPGTRLTVL.

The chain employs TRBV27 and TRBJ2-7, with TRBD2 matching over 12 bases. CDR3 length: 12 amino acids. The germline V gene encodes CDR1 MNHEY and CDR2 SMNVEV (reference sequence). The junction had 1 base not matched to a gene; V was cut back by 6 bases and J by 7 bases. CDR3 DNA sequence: TGTGCCAGCAGAGGACTAGCGGGAGAGCAGTACTTC. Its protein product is CASRGLAGEQYF.

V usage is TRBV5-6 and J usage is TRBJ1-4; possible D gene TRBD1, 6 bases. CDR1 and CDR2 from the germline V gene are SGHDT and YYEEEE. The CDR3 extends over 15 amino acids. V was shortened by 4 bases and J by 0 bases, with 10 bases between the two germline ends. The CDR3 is CASSGTPATNEKLFF. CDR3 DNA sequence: TGTGCCAGCAGCGGGACACCCGCAACTAATGAAAAACTGTTTTTT.

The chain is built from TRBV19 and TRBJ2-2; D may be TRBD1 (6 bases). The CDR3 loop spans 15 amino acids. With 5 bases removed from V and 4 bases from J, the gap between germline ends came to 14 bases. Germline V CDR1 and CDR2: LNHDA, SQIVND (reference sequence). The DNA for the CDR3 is TGTGCCAGTAGTTCGTTCAGGGGCTCCACCGGGGAGCTGTTTTTT. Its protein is CASSSFRGSTGELFF.

This CDR3 reads CASRQILANTGELFF. The CDR3 DNA sequence: TGCGCCAGCAGGCAGATTCTAGCGAACACCGGGGAGCTGTTTTTT. This chain uses TRBV5-1 with TRBJ2-2; D not certain. Germline V gene data show CDR1 as SGHRS and CDR2 as YFSETQ. V was clipped by 5 bases and J by 0 bases, with 11 bases between them. CDR3 length: 15 amino acids.